This entry is about one T cell receptor beta chain. The data belong to a study of cytomegalovirus exposure and HLA in healthy donors. The CDR3 sequence is 16 residues long. CDR1 is SGHRS and CDR2 is YFSETQ in the germline V gene. Amplification used 60 Vbeta primers and 13 Jbeta primers. The data were produced by immunoSEQ multiplex PCR, yet TCRdb's version contains in-frame clones alone and is incomplete. This sample has over 110,000 clones, with around 78% found just once. The receptor comes from a middle-aged woman in good health and CMV-seropositive. Sequenced material: PBMCs. V and J are TRBV5-1 and TRBJ2-5; 7 bases are a match to TRBD2. The J call could be wrong; TRBJ2-7 is a better fit for the DNA end. The CDR3: CASSLDTQREDYEQYF. The CDR3 DNA reads as TGCGCCAGCAGCTTGGACACCCAGCGGGAAGACTACGAGCAGTACTTC.